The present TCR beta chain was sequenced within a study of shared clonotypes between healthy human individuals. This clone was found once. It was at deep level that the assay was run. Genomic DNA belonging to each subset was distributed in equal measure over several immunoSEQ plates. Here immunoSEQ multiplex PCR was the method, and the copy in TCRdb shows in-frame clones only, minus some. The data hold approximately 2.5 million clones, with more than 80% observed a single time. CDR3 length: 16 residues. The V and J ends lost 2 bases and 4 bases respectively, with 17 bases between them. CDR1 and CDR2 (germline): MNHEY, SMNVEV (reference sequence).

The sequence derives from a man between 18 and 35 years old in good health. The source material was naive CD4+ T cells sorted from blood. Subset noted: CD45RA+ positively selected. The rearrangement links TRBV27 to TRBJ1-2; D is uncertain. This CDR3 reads CASSLAGPQTGYGYTF. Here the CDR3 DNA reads TGTGCCAGCAGTTTAGCTGGGCCTCAAACGGGCTATGGCTACACCTTC.